These 21 T cell receptor beta chains originate from one sample sequenced in a study of T cells after yellow fever vaccination. TCRdb re-derived calls from the 5' RACE reads in MiXCR, one entry per CDR3 protein. This table has hundreds of thousands of distinct CDR3 sequences, roughly a sixth appearing once. Sequenced here: PBMCs, sampled before the yellow fever booster vaccination. The origin of the receptors is a man between 18 and 35 years old who received the YFV17D yellow fever vaccine.

This chain uses TRBV12-3 or TRBV12-4 with TRBJ1-2, with unresolved D. The CDR3 is made up of 12 amino acids. The V and J ends lost 2 bases and 6 bases respectively, with 7 bases between them. The DNA for the CDR3 is TGTGCCAGCAGTTTAACGAGGAATGGCTACACCTTC. Translation gives CASSLTRNGYTF.

This clonotype was picked up a small number of times. This chain connects TRBV20-1 to TRBJ2-3; TRBD2 matches 9 bases. With 6 bases clipped from V and 4 bases from J, the junction kept 11 bases outside the gene matches. Germline V gives CDR1 DFQATT, CDR2 SNEGSKA (reference sequence). This CDR3 contains 15 residues. The CDR3 DNA reads as TGCAGTGCCCGGGGCGGGGGGGCCGTCCCAGATACGCAGTATTTT. It yields the protein CSARGGGAVPDTQYF.

This clonotype occurred a few times. The chain recombines TRBV5-1 with TRBJ2-3; D gene ambiguous. The CDR3 is 14 amino acids. The V gene's germline CDR1 is SGHRS and CDR2 YFSETQ. V lost 4 bases, J lost 4 bases, and 13 bases lay in between. CDR3 nucleotide sequence: TGCGCCAGCAGCCCCCCGAGGATCGCAGATACGCAGTATTTT. Translated, it gives CASSPPRIADTQYF.

V and J are TRBV20-1 and TRBJ1-2; D is possibly TRBD1 (5 bases). This CDR3 spans 15 amino acids. Trimming took off 0 bases at V and 4 bases at J, with 15 bases between the two ends. Looked up from germline, CDR1 is DFQATT and CDR2 is SNEGSKA (reference sequence). CDR3 sequence reads: CSARENKGPPYGYTF. As DNA, the CDR3 is TGCAGTGCTAGAGAAAATAAGGGGCCTCCCTATGGCTACACCTTC.

This chain links TRBV29-1 with TRBJ1-1; a weak D match, TRBD1 (6 bases). The CDR3 length is 14 residues. CDR1 and CDR2 from the germline V gene are SQVTM and ANQGSEA. Trimming pared 4 bases from V and 6 bases from J, leaving 18 bases between. Written as DNA, the CDR3 is TGCAGCGTTGTACCAGGGGCGGGCAGCGCTGAAGCTTTCTTT. This encodes CSVVPGAGSAEAFF.

The genes are TRBV10-3 and TRBJ2-2, with D tentatively TRBD2 (5 bases). The CDR3 runs 15 residues. V gave up 6 bases and J gave up 5 bases, with 16 bases separating them. Germline V gives CDR1 ENHRY, CDR2 SYGVKD. DNA for the CDR3: TGTGCCATCAGAACCCTAGGACTCCAGACCGGGGAGCTGTTTTTT. It encodes CAIRTLGLQTGELFF.

There are a few counts of this clonotype. An end of the junction differs from the germline gene, which may be a read error. The CDR3 nucleotides read TGTGCTAGCAGCTCCACCCACGCGGGGGGGGGCACAGATACGCAGTATTTT. This translates into CASSSTHAGGGTDTQYF. The gene calls are TRBV7-7 and TRBJ2-3, with 9 bases that match TRBD2. The germline CDR1 and CDR2 sequences are SSHAT and FNYEAQ (reference sequence). This CDR3 has 17 residues.

This clonotype has just a few counts. The DNA of the CDR3 is TGCGCCAGCAGCCAAGATCCAGGGTTCGGAAACACCATATATTTT. Translation gives CASSQDPGFGNTIYF. The chain employs TRBV4-3 and TRBJ1-3; tentative D call: TRBD1 (5 bases). The CDR3 spans 15 residues. Trimming shortened V by 0 bases and J by 4 bases, and 10 bases separated the two germline ends. Germline CDR1 is LGHNA and CDR2 is YSLEER.

This clonotype has a count of ten or more. The chain combines TRBV5-1 with TRBJ2-1; 8 positions match TRBD1. The CDR3 totals 12 residues. The junction had 2 bases not matched to a gene; V was cut back by 4 bases and J by 8 bases. CDR1 SGHRS and CDR2 YFSETQ come from the germline V gene. The CDR3 nucleotides are TGCGCCAGCAGCCAGGACAGGGATGAGCAGTTCTTC. Translating gives CASSQDRDEQFF.

This clonotype came up a few times. The chain couples TRBV20-1 to TRBJ2-2, with D unclear. Germline V gene sequence: CDR1 DFQATT, CDR2 SNEGSKA (reference sequence). The CDR3 contains 11 residues. V shed 3 bases and J shed 6 bases, with 5 bases lying between them. CDR3 nucleotides: TGCAGTGCTAGGGGTCCCGGGGAGCTGTTTTTT. The encoded protein is CSARGPGELFF.

This clonotype was detected a few times. The chain has TRBV27 and TRBJ1-1; the D gene is possibly TRBD1 (6 bases). The CDR3 runs to 13 residues. V was pared by 5 bases and J by 6 bases, with 13 bases between. Germline V gives CDR1 MNHEY, CDR2 SMNVEV (reference sequence). CDR3 sequence: CASSRIGGPEAFF. As DNA, the CDR3 is TGTGCCAGCAGTCGAATAGGGGGACCTGAAGCTTTCTTT.

The chain has TRBV7-9 and TRBJ2-5; 10 bases are a match to TRBD2. Per the germline V gene, CDR1 is SEHNR and CDR2 is FQNEAQ (reference sequence). V shed 4 bases and J 3 bases; nucleotides not matched to a gene: 5. The CDR3 length is 15 residues. Here the CDR3 reads CASSWGTSAEETQYF. As DNA, the CDR3 is TGTGCCAGCAGCTGGGGGACTAGCGCGGAAGAGACCCAGTACTTC.

This clonotype was seen a handful of times. J is TRBJ2-2 and V is TRBV7-9, with unresolved D. The CDR3 covers 14 residues. Trimming took off 10 bases at V and 0 bases at J, with 12 bases between the two ends. CDR1 is SEHNR and CDR2 is FQNEAQ in the germline V gene (reference sequence). CDR3 DNA: TGTGCCACCCTTAGAATGGCGAACACCGGGGAGCTGTTTTTT. Translating it yields CATLRMANTGELFF. The variable domain in full, with the rest retrieved from reference TRBV7-9 and TRBJ2-2, is DTGVSQNPRHKITKRGQNVTFRCDPISEHNRLYWYRQTLGQGPEFLTYFQNEAQLEKSRLLSDRFSAERPKGSFSTLEIQRTEQGDSAMYLCATLRMANTGELFFGEGSRLTVL.

The chain uses TRBV3-1 and TRBJ1-4; D might be TRBD1 (5 bases). CDR1 is LGHDT, CDR2 YNNKEL, per germline (reference sequence). Trimming took off 1 base at V and 0 bases at J, with 15 bases between the two ends. CDR3 size: 18 residues. The CDR3 loop reads CASSQATGVGATNEKLFF. In nucleotides, the CDR3 is TGTGCCAGCAGCCAAGCGACGGGGGTAGGTGCAACTAATGAAAAACTGTTTTTT.

This clonotype came up many times. The chain employs TRBV10-3 and TRBJ2-1; D call uncertain. Deletions cut 4 bases from V and 0 bases from J, with 13 bases between. CDR1 and CDR2 (germline): ENHRY, SYGVKD. The CDR3 totals 16 residues. This CDR3 reads CAISVRTVGSYNEQFF. CDR3 sequence (DNA): TGTGCCATCAGTGTTCGGACGGTCGGCTCCTACAATGAGCAGTTCTTC.

This clonotype was counted ten times or more. This chain uses TRBV7-2 with TRBJ2-7; D gene ambiguous. Per germline, CDR1 SGHTA and CDR2 FQGNSA. V was pared by 1 base and J by 7 bases, with 14 bases between. CDR3 length equals 14 residues. Written as DNA, the CDR3 is TGTGCCAGCAGCTTAGGGGCAGGTCCTTGGGAGCAGTACGTC. The encoded protein is CASSLGAGPWEQYV.

This sequence joins TRBV21-1 and TRBJ2-7. TRBV21-1 is described as a pseudogene. This CDR3 is built from 15 residues. CDR3 in amino acids: CASSKSGEGSYEQYV. The CDR3 nucleotides read TGTGCCAGCAGCAAAAGTGGGGAGGGCTCCTACGAGCAGTACGTC.

This chain connects TRBV6-2 or TRBV6-3 to TRBJ1-2, with unresolved D. Deletions cut 5 bases from V and 3 bases from J, with 10 bases between. CDR3 length: 13 residues. CDR1 MNHEY and CDR2 SVGEGT come from the germline V gene. The CDR3 region is CASSSRDYYGYTF. In DNA form, the CDR3 reads TGTGCCAGCAGTAGCCGAGATTACTATGGCTACACCTTC.

This CDR3 reads CASSVDVGSGKETQYF. CDR3 sequence (DNA): TGTGCCAGCAGCGTAGATGTAGGGTCAGGCAAAGAGACCCAGTACTTC. The chain couples TRBV9 to TRBJ2-5, with D unclear. This CDR3 is built from 16 residues. Germline V CDR1 and CDR2: SGDLS, YYNGEE. V was trimmed by 0 bases and J by 3 bases, leaving 15 bases between them.

The rearrangement uses TRBV28 and TRBJ2-5; TRBD1 aligns across 9 bases. The CDR3 sequence is 15 residues long. With V trimmed by 5 bases and J by 3 bases, 7 bases remained unmatched. Germline V gene sequence: CDR1 MDHEN, CDR2 SYDVKM. The CDR3 spells CASSPDRGWEETQYF. As DNA, the CDR3 is TGTGCCAGCAGTCCGGACAGGGGTTGGGAAGAGACCCAGTACTTC. The full variable domain, its missing parts supplied by reference TRBV28 and TRBJ2-5, is DVKVTQSSRYLVKRTGEKVFLECVQDMDHENMFWYRQDPGLGLRLIYFSYDVKMKEKGDIPEGYSVSREKKERFSLILESASTNQTSMYLCASSPDRGWEETQYFGPGTRLLVL.

This clonotype showed up just a few times. The rearrangement uses TRBV9 and TRBJ2-5, with 12 bases aligning to TRBD2. The CDR3 length is 15 residues. Germline CDR1 SGDLS, CDR2 YYNGEE. V gave up 3 bases and J gave up 6 bases; unmatched junction bases: 6. In nucleotides, the CDR3 is TGTGCCAGCAGCGCCCAGACTAGCGGGGGACAGACCCAGTACTTC. Translating it yields CASSAQTSGGQTQYF.